These 17 T cell receptor beta chains originate from one sample sequenced in a study of shared clonotypes between healthy human individuals (dated by TCRdb to about 2020). The library was produced with the immunoSEQ multiplex PCR assay. Here the immuneACCESS table is served through TCRdb, limited to in-frame sequences with V and J called. Missing clones are a known gap in these copies; in checked studies unresolved V genes cover under half, and the rest lacks a known reason. The sample table records hundreds of thousands of clones; around three quarters of these occur just once. 12% of the sample goes to the ten largest clones. Sequencing used PBMCs. The receptors come from a woman between 40 and 55 years old in good health. Some clones in this sample may be carry-over from other donors' samples.

This clone was seen repeatedly, ten times or more. This sequence joins TRBV28 and TRBJ2-1, with TRBD2 matching 9 bases. After removal of 3 bases from V and 9 bases from J, the junction contained 12 bases not matched to a gene. The CDR3 is made up of 16 amino acids. The germline V gene encodes CDR1 MDHEN and CDR2 SYDVKM. CDR3 sequence: CASSFPAGTSLGEQFF. In DNA, the CDR3 is TGTGCCAGCAGTTTCCCAGCTGGGACTAGCCTCGGTGAGCAGTTCTTC.

This clone has a handful of counts. This chain links TRBV30 with TRBJ2-2; D is unclear. The V end was cut by 0 bases, the J end by 4 bases, with 12 bases between. CDR1 GTSNPN and CDR2 SVGIG come from the germline V gene (reference sequence). CDR3 length equals 15 residues. The CDR3 DNA reads TGTGCCTGGAGTGTCTCTGGAGTTGGCACCGGGGAGCTGTTTTTT. It specifies CAWSVSGVGTGELFF.

This clone was detected many times. This sample includes further DNA sequences coding for the same CDR3. V is TRBV30 and J is TRBJ2-6; D might be TRBD1 (5 bases). Germline V lookup: CDR1 GTSNPN, CDR2 SVGIG (reference sequence). Trimming cost V 0 bases and J 0 bases, with 15 bases left between them. The CDR3 totals 18 residues. CDR3 amino acids: CAWSVDQGSYSGANVLTF. The CDR3 DNA follows: TGTGCCTGGAGTGTAGACCAGGGTTCATACTCTGGGGCCAACGTCCTGACTTTC.

This rearrangement joins TRBV28 to TRBJ2-2, with 14 bases identical to TRBD2. The CDR3 is made up of 18 amino acids. Germline V lookup: CDR1 MDHEN, CDR2 SYDVKM. The V gene end was trimmed by 6 bases and the J gene end by 6 bases; junction bases not matched to a gene: 12. Here the CDR3 reads CASSPPGLAGEGAGELFF. In DNA, the CDR3 is TGTGCCAGCAGCCCTCCGGGACTAGCGGGAGAGGGGGCCGGGGAGCTGTTTTTT.

The gene calls are TRBV20-1 and TRBJ2-7; D unresolved. The CDR3 is made up of 11 amino acids. V was shortened by 6 bases and J by 2 bases, with 8 bases between the two germline ends. CDR1 is DFQATT and CDR2 is SNEGSKA in the germline V gene (reference sequence). The CDR3 nucleotides read TGCAGTGCAAGACAAGCCTACGAGCAGTACTTC. It is translated as CSARQAYEQYF.

This clone occurred a few times. Within the sample, other DNA sequences also encode this same CDR3. The V and J genes are TRBV15 and TRBJ2-7; 8 bases line up with TRBD1. Trimming took 0 bases from V and 2 from J; bases not matched to a gene: 0. The CDR3 extends over 14 amino acids. CDR1 is LNHNV, CDR2 YYDKDF, per germline (reference sequence). DNA of the CDR3: TGTGCCACCAGCAGAGACAGGGGGCCCTACGAGCAGTACTTC. It yields the protein CATSRDRGPYEQYF.

The chain has TRBV9 and TRBJ2-1; 9 bases agree with TRBD1. Unmatched junction bases numbered 12, after V lost 4 bases and J lost 10 bases. CDR1 is SGDLS and CDR2 is YYNGEE in the germline V gene. The CDR3 has 15 residues. CDR3 residues: CASSPQNTGGNEQFF. The CDR3 bases are TGTGCCAGCAGCCCCCAGAACACAGGGGGCAACGAGCAGTTCTTC.

The chain recombines TRBV5-1 with TRBJ2-7; 8 bases fit TRBD1. With 5 bases clipped from V and 1 base from J, the junction kept 5 bases outside the gene matches. CDR3 length equals 14 residues. CDR1 is SGHRS and CDR2 is YFSETQ in the germline V gene. The CDR3 sequence: CASREQGDSYEQYF. The CDR3 nucleotides read TGCGCCAGCAGGGAACAGGGGGATTCCTACGAGCAGTACTTC.

In this sample, this clone turned up once. V usage is TRBV9 and J usage is TRBJ2-1; 11 nucleotides align to TRBD2. Germline-derived CDR1 and CDR2 are SGDLS and YYNGEE. V gave up 0 bases and J gave up 8 bases; unmatched junction bases: 4. This CDR3 region has 15 residues. The CDR3 loop reads CASSVASGRTDEQFF. The CDR3 region has the DNA TGTGCCAGCAGCGTAGCTAGCGGGAGGACAGATGAGCAGTTCTTC. The full variable domain, its missing parts supplied by reference TRBV9 and TRBJ2-1, is DSGVTQTPKHLITATGQRVTLRCSPRSGDLSVYWYQQSLDQGLQFLIQYYNGEERAKGNILERFSAQQFPDLHSELNLSSLELGDSALYFCASSVASGRTDEQFFGPGTRLTVL.

The genes are TRBV7-9 and TRBJ2-7; a weak D match, TRBD1 (6 bases). Germline V gene sequence: CDR1 SEHNR, CDR2 FQNEAQ (reference sequence). Trimming pared 1 base from V and 9 bases from J, leaving 16 bases between. The CDR3 is 14 residues long. The CDR3 loop reads CASSLEGRGSGQYF. The CDR3 nucleotides read TGTGCCAGCAGCTTAGAGGGCAGGGGTTCCGGGCAGTACTTC.

V gene TRBV27 combines with J gene TRBJ2-2; TRBD1 might be the D (5 bases). The CDR3 extends over 15 amino acids. The germline V and J ends were trimmed by 1 base and 6 bases, with 12 bases remaining between them. Germline V gives CDR1 MNHEY, CDR2 SMNVEV (reference sequence). CDR3 in DNA: TGTGCCAGCAGTTTATGGAGCAGGGTAGCCGGGGAGCTGTTTTTT. Its protein is CASSLWSRVAGELFF.

The chain carries TRBV27 and TRBJ2-7, with a weak D call TRBD2 (5 bases). Germline assignment: CDR1 MNHEY and CDR2 SMNVEV (reference sequence). V was trimmed by 3 bases and J by 3 bases, leaving 15 bases between them. The length of the CDR3 is 15 residues. The chain's CDR3 is CASSLGSGESYEQYF. DNA for the CDR3: TGTGCCAGCAGTTTGGGGTCCGGGGAGAGCTACGAGCAGTACTTC.

The table lists this clone with a count of one. The chain has TRBV25-1 and TRBJ2-2; no reliable D call. CDR3 length equals 16 residues. V lost 1 base and J 0 bases, leaving 9 bases between the germline ends. CDR1 is MGHDK and CDR2 is SYGVNS in the germline V gene. The CDR3 nucleotides are TGTGCCAGCAGTGAATTGTCCCCCCCGAACACCGGGGAGCTGTTTTTT. It encodes CASSELSPPNTGELFF.

The chain couples TRBV25-1 to TRBJ2-6; TRBD1 is a possible D gene (6 bases). The CDR3 loop spans 15 amino acids. Germline lookup yields CDR1 MGHDK and CDR2 SYGVNS. Trimming shortened V by 1 base and J by 3 bases, and 7 bases separated the two germline ends. The CDR3 loop reads CASSEFRGGANVLTF. The CDR3 DNA follows: TGTGCCAGCAGTGAATTCAGGGGTGGGGCCAACGTCCTGACTTTC.

This clone was observed a handful of times. V and J are TRBV29-1 and TRBJ2-4; D is possibly TRBD1 or TRBD2 (7 bases each). V lost 0 bases and J 7 bases, leaving 13 bases between the germline ends. Germline values: CDR1 SQVTM, CDR2 ANQGSEA. The CDR3 spans 14 residues. The CDR3 nucleotides read TGCAGCGTTGAAGATGCCAGGGGGGGCAACATTCAGTACTTC. Translation gives CSVEDARGGNIQYF. Full variable domain (missing parts from reference TRBV29-1 and TRBJ2-4): SAVISQKPSRDICQRGTSLTIQCQVDSQVTMMFWYRQQPGQSLTLIATANQGSEATYESGFVIDKFPISRPNLTFSTLTVSNMSPEDSSIYLCSVEDARGGNIQYFGAGTRLSVL.

The chain links TRBV12-5 to TRBJ1-1; tentative D call: TRBD1 (6 bases). The germline gives CDR1 LGHNT, CDR2 FRNRAP. V was trimmed by 1 base and J by 1 base, leaving 10 bases between them. This CDR3 comprises 15 residues. The CDR3 is CASGLADRPNTEAFF. Written as DNA, the CDR3 is TGTGCTAGTGGTTTGGCAGACAGGCCGAACACTGAAGCTTTCTTT.

This chain links TRBV5-6 with TRBJ1-5; D remains ambiguous. In germline, CDR1 is SGHDT, CDR2 YYEEEE. CDR3 size: 15 residues. The ends were cut back, 4 bases at V and 4 bases at J, with 15 bases in the middle. CDR3 sequence: CASSRAGAQNQPQHF. CDR3 DNA: TGTGCCAGCAGCCGCGCCGGTGCTCAAAATCAGCCCCAGCATTTT.